This T cell receptor beta chain comes out of a study of early T cells in non-severe SARS-CoV-2 infection. In the study overall: The sequenced material was bulk RNA from unsorted whole blood, and its chains were unpaired.

Individual cDNA molecules carried attached unique molecular identifiers. A single record per CDR3 protein comes from TCRdb applying MiXCR to the 5' RACE reads. Of 50,000 to 60,000 distinct CDR3 sequences in the sample, more than 7% were seen once. V dropped 4 bases and J dropped 4; count of bases not matched to a gene: 6. The CDR3 is 16 residues long. Germline loops: CDR1 SGHRS, CDR2 YFSETQ. This clonotype was found many times. Sequenced sample: whole blood. The chain employs TRBV5-1 and TRBJ2-5; 14 bases match TRBD2. This TCR was sampled from an adult who was a healthcare worker with PCR-confirmed SARS-CoV-2 infection or an uninfected control (not recorded which). For the CDR3, the DNA is TGCGCCAGCAGCATAGGACTAGCGGGAGGTGGAGAGACCCAGTACTTC. Encoded protein: CASSIGLAGGGETQYF.